This is a list of T cell receptor beta chains from one sample in a study of CD4+ T cells in melanoma. The assay was immunoSEQ multiplex PCR, and TCRdb's table has in-frame clones only and misses some. The sample gives some 110,000 clones, 92% of which show up once; about 3.3% is in the top ten. The sequencing input was peripheral blood. The receptors here all came from a human donor with melanoma. The CDR3 runs from the conserved cysteine through the conserved F or W.

TRBV19,CASHPGGAAGNTIYF
TRBV11-2,CATRIAGESYNEQFF
TRBV7-3,CASSLSGTDTEAFF
TRBV7-2,CASSLVGRNSYEQYF
TRBV4-1,CASSQNPQTSGSADTQYF
TRBV11-2,CASSSLRTYNNYGYTF
TRBV18,CASSPPGGNQPQHF
TRBV2,CASSEASGPRGSAQYF
TRBV6-4,CASSAGLADNEQFF
TRBV30,CAWATGGNQPQHF
TRBV27,CASSLKEGSRVFYGYTF
TRBV16,CASSQMDFSGNTIYF
TRBV19,CASIRSSGSVTGELFF
TRBV7-8,CASSFWTSGRGASTGELFF
TRBV15,CATSSGRQAMMEQYF
TRBV9,CASSTPTGVGETQYF
TRBV5-1,CASSLDGSGNTIYF
TRBV27,CASSSGAYGYTF
TRBV6-6,CASSHLNSEGQYF
TRBV4-2,CASSQTNNEQFF
TRBV7-2,CASSTPTGPRGTQYF
TRBV7-2,CASSQRGLYEQYF
TRBV7-2,CASSRTGAETQYF
TRBV7-3,CASSLTAATDTQYF
TRBV9,CASSVTGFGELFF
TRBV6-1,CASSRGADTQYF
TRBV7-8,CASSLDMGVYGYTF
TRBV6-5,CASSLDPAWTDTQYF
TRBV6-1,CASSHWGRENEQYF
TRBV29-1,CSAIPTDTSMEQYF
TRBV14,CASSQARDSANTGELFF
TRBV14,CASSQWGTGGHTEAFF
TRBV18,CASSATSGGVLRELFF
TRBV27,CASSLLGTVNTEAFF
TRBV4-3,CASSQDFGTANEKLFF
TRBV11-1,CASSFPQGDTQYF
TRBV7-2,CASSLRVAHNQPQHF
TRBV4-1,CASSQGIGGQPQHF
TRBV7-9,CASSLEVTGKEQFF
TRBV2,CASLSVAGGYTF